This TCR beta chain was documented in a study of identical twins. Study conclusions and caveats: Out-of-frame beta chain sequences displayed weaker excess sharing between twins.

V shed 1 base and J shed 4 bases, with 8 bases lying between them. This CDR3 has 13 amino acids. The germline V gene encodes CDR1 MNHEY and CDR2 SVGAGI. As for this clonotype: Antigen specificity is unknown.

TCRdb used MiXCR to reprocess the 5' RACE reads, holding one entry per CDR3 protein. Counted here are 1.5 million to 2 million distinct CDR3 sequences, about 30% occurring once; the ten biggest clones make up approximately 0.25%. The sequence came from a newborn girl in good health. The source material was cord blood. The V and J genes are TRBV6-5 and TRBJ2-7; D is undetermined. Here the CDR3 reads CASSYWEGYEQYF. The CDR3 DNA follows: TGTGCCAGCAGTTACTGGGAAGGGTACGAGCAGTACTTC.